These 21 T cell receptor beta chains were all obtained from the same sample, sequenced in a study of regulatory T cells in long-lasting Graves disease. Time point described: persistent/refractory GD, antithyroid drugs over 5 years with positive TRAb. RNA extracted from PBMCs served as the sequencing template. Assembly of TCR beta libraries relied on iRepertoire HTBI primers together with Arm-PCR of CDR3 regions. TCRdb re-derived calls from the multiplex PCR reads in MiXCR, one entry per CDR3 protein. The table has 300,000 to 500,000 distinct CDR3 sequences, less than 25% seen once; the top ten hold around 21%. Sequences were derived from peripheral blood mononuclear cells (PBMCs), sampled when the disease was refractory, from a patient treated with antithyroid drugs. The receptors originated from a female donor with Graves disease.

This chain connects TRBV5-1 to TRBJ1-2, with TRBD1 identical over 11 bases. J gave up 8 bases and V 0 bases, and 6 bases lay outside the gene matches. In germline, CDR1 is SGHRS, CDR2 YFSETQ. The CDR3 is 15 residues long. CDR3 loop: CASSLDGQGARGYTF. CDR3 nucleotide sequence: TGCGCCAGCAGCTTGGACGGACAGGGGGCGCGGGGCTACACCTTC.

In its sample, this clonotype was seen many times. This chain joins TRBV11-2 and TRBJ2-2; D perhaps matches TRBD1 (6 bases). V lost 4 bases, J lost 4 bases, and 10 bases lay in between. CDR1 is SGHAT and CDR2 is FQNNGV in the germline V gene. CDR3 length: 14 amino acids. The CDR3 region is CASSYNRATGELFF. The CDR3 DNA follows: TGTGCCAGCAGCTATAACAGGGCCACCGGGGAGCTGTTTTTT.

This clonotype turned up a few times. Germline is not matched at one junction end, which may reflect a read error. The J gene is TRBJ2-1, the V gene TRBV16, with TRBD2 as a possible D gene (5 bases). This CDR3 has 14 residues. Germline CDR1 reads KGHSY; CDR2 reads FQNENV. The CDR3 loop reads CASSRNPSSDEQFF. CDR3 nucleotides: TGCGCCAGCAGCCGAAATCCTAGCAGCGATGAGCAGTTCTTC.

The chain links TRBV20-1 to TRBJ1-4; 8 positions agree with TRBD1. The V segment lost 3 bases and the J segment 8 bases; nucleotides outside the gene matches: 8. This CDR3 region has 14 residues. Germline loops: CDR1 DFQATT, CDR2 SNEGSKA (reference sequence). The CDR3 coding sequence is TGCAGTGCTAGTTTGGACAGGGCGGACGAAAAACTGTTTTTT. Translated, it gives CSASLDRADEKLFF.

This clonotype was detected ten times or more. The CDR3 spells CASGLVLGRALDGYTF. The CDR3 DNA is TGTGCTAGTGGTTTGGTACTCGGGCGGGCCCTTGACGGCTACACCTTC. V gene TRBV12-5 combines with J gene TRBJ1-2; D is ambiguous. The V end lost 0 bases, the J end lost 8 bases, and 19 bases lay between the germline ends. The germline CDR1 and CDR2 sequences are LGHNT and FRNRAP. The CDR3 runs to 16 residues.

This clonotype was detected many times. This chain joins TRBV28 and TRBJ2-4; a possible D gene is TRBD1 (5 bases). The CDR3 covers 13 residues. The V and J ends lost 6 bases and 8 bases respectively, with 14 bases between them. Germline CDR1 MDHEN, CDR2 SYDVKM. For the CDR3, the DNA is TGTGCCAGCAGATCAGGGCTTGAGGACATTCAGTACTTC. As protein: CASRSGLEDIQYF.

This clonotype occurred many times. The chain employs TRBV28 and TRBJ1-4, with D unresolved. The CDR3 sequence is 14 residues long. Germline V gives CDR1 MDHEN, CDR2 SYDVKM. Trimming took off 3 bases at V and 6 bases at J, with 11 bases between the two ends. Written as DNA, the CDR3 is TGTGCCAGCAGTTTTTCGGGCGGGGATGAAAAACTGTTTTTT. Protein product: CASSFSGGDEKLFF.

The rearrangement uses TRBV11-2 and TRBJ2-7, with D uncertain. Germline CDR1 is SGHAT and CDR2 is FQNNGV. The CDR3 is 14 amino acids. V was pared by 1 base and J by 7 bases, with 14 bases between. The CDR3 loop is CASSLVSRFWEQYF. DNA of the CDR3: TGTGCCAGCAGCTTAGTCTCTCGATTCTGGGAGCAGTACTTC. The full variable domain, completed using reference TRBV11-2 and TRBJ2-7, is EAGVAQSPRYKIIEKRQSVAFWCNPISGHATLYWYQQILGQGPKLLIQFQNNGVVDDSQLPKDRFSAERLKGVDSTLKIQPAKLEDSAVYLCASSLVSRFWEQYFGPGTRLTVT.

This rearrangement joins TRBV5-5 to TRBJ1-2; tentative D call: TRBD1 (6 bases). This CDR3 has 16 residues. Germline CDR1 and CDR2: SGHKS and YYEKEE (reference sequence). Trimming cost V 0 bases and J 4 bases, with 16 bases left between them. The CDR3 loop is CASSLAEQGGVYGYTF. CDR3 coding DNA: TGTGCCAGCAGCTTGGCCGAACAGGGAGGAGTCTATGGCTACACCTTC.

With regard to this clonotype: This likely traces to a read error, being one base from a far larger clone. The chain combines TRBV7-8 with TRBJ2-5; 7 nucleotides agree with TRBD2. The germline gives CDR1 SGHVS, CDR2 FQNEAQ. This CDR3 contains 13 residues. V lost 2 bases and J lost 4; bases outside the gene matches: 1. The CDR3 sequence is CASSLPGGETQYF. The CDR3 bases are TGTGCCAGCAGCTTACCGGGGGGAGAGACCCAGTACTTC.

In its sample, this clonotype was seen many times. The J gene is TRBJ2-7, the V gene TRBV29-1, with 9 nucleotides matching TRBD1. The V gene's germline CDR1 is SQVTM and CDR2 ANQGSEA. This CDR3 has 12 amino acids. The junction had 1 base not matched to a gene; V was cut back by 4 bases and J by 3 bases. The CDR3 DNA reads as TGCAGCGTTGGGGGACAGGGCTACGAGCAGTACTTC. Its translation: CSVGGQGYEQYF.

This chain uses TRBV29-1 with TRBJ1-1; D remains unclear. This CDR3 comprises 12 residues. CDR1 is SQVTM, CDR2 ANQGSEA, per germline. V was shortened by 4 bases and J by 2 bases, with 8 bases between the two germline ends. CDR3 sequence: CSVVGYNTEAFF. DNA of the CDR3: TGCAGCGTTGTAGGGTACAACACTGAAGCTTTCTTT.

The CDR3 loop reads CASSLAGSLANQPQHF. As DNA, the CDR3 is TGTGCCAGCAGCTTAGCGGGCAGTTTAGCGAATCAGCCCCAGCATTTT. The chain carries TRBV7-2 and TRBJ1-5; no clear D gene. V was trimmed by 0 bases and J by 4 bases, leaving 13 bases between them. Germline assignment: CDR1 SGHTA and CDR2 FQGNSA. The CDR3 sequence is 16 residues long.

Ten or more counts support this clonotype. The chain links TRBV11-1 to TRBJ2-5; a possible D gene is TRBD1 (5 bases). CDR3 size: 13 residues. With 8 bases removed from V and 1 base from J, the gap between germline ends came to 11 bases. Germline V gives CDR1 SGHAT, CDR2 FQDESV (reference sequence). The CDR3 sequence is CASSWTTQETQYF. CDR3 coding DNA: TGTGCCAGCTCTTGGACAACCCAAGAGACCCAGTACTTC.

Remarks on this clonotype: It may be a read error: a sequence one base away is much more abundant. This chain joins TRBV6-1 and TRBJ1-1; D gene unclear. CDR1 MNHNS and CDR2 SASEGT come from the germline V gene. CDR3 size: 13 residues. Trimming stripped 11 bases from V and 2 bases from J, with 15 bases between. CDR3 DNA: TGTGCCGGCACCTCTCAAGCCAACACTGAAGCTTTCTTT. The encoded protein is CAGTSQANTEAFF.

This clonotype was found a few times. The chain combines TRBV30 with TRBJ1-1, with D possibly matching TRBD1 (6 bases). Trimming pared 3 bases from V and 2 bases from J, leaving 10 bases between. The length of the CDR3 is 13 residues. Germline V gene data show CDR1 as GTSNPN and CDR2 as SVGIG (reference sequence). The CDR3 DNA sequence: TGTGCCTGGAGGGGGGACACTAACACTGAAGCTTTCTTT. It yields the protein CAWRGDTNTEAFF.

This chain links TRBV5-1 with TRBJ2-3, with D maybe TRBD2 (5 bases). V was trimmed by 1 base and J by 6 bases, leaving 18 bases between them. CDR1 and CDR2 from the germline V gene are SGHRS and YFSETQ. The CDR3 runs to 16 residues. The CDR3 nucleotides read TGCGCCAGCAGCTTGAAATTTGAGGGCGCTTCGGATACGCAGTATTTT. Its protein is CASSLKFEGASDTQYF.

This clonotype was found a few times. The chain carries TRBV20-1 and TRBJ2-4; D might be TRBD1 (5 bases). Trimming shortened V by 5 bases and J by 0 bases, and 11 bases separated the two germline ends. The CDR3 consists of 14 residues. Germline V gene sequence: CDR1 DFQATT, CDR2 SNEGSKA (reference sequence). Written as DNA, the CDR3 is TGCAGTGCTGAAGGGGTGGGAGCCAAAAACATTCAGTACTTC. Its protein product is CSAEGVGAKNIQYF.

This clonotype was detected only a few times. The rearrangement joins TRBV20-1 to TRBJ1-1, with a weak D call TRBD1 (6 bases). V shed 5 bases and J shed 0 bases, with 16 bases lying between them. The germline V gene has CDR1 DFQATT and CDR2 SNEGSKA (reference sequence). CDR3 length: 15 amino acids. CDR3 nucleotide sequence: TGCAGTGCTCGGGAGGGGACAAGCATGAACACTGAAGCTTTCTTT. It translates to CSAREGTSMNTEAFF.

This clonotype was found many times. V and J are TRBV28 and TRBJ2-7, with 9 bases lining up with TRBD2. The CDR3 contains 16 residues. V lost 3 bases and J lost 0; bases outside the gene matches: 6. Germline CDR1 MDHEN, CDR2 SYDVKM. CDR3 DNA: TGTGCCAGCAGTTTGGCGCTAGCGGGGCGCTCCTACGAGCAGTACTTC. Protein product: CASSLALAGRSYEQYF.

This clonotype has a count of ten or more. V gene TRBV12-3 or TRBV12-4 combines with J gene TRBJ1-4; D possibly corresponds to TRBD1 (6 bases). The V end lost 5 bases, the J end lost 5 bases, and 12 bases lay between the germline ends. The CDR3 is 14 amino acids. CDR3 DNA: TGTGCCAGCAGTCCGACAGGAGTAAATGAAAAACTGTTTTTT. This sequence encodes CASSPTGVNEKLFF.